The 27 T cell receptor beta chains given below trace back to one sample, sequenced in a study of blood T cell repertoires in COVID-19. Sequencing used immunoSEQ multiplex PCR; TCRdb keeps in-frame clones, though not all of them. The sample comprises some 120,000 clones, 85% to 90% of which are singletons, and roughly 3.9% rests with the top ten. The sequencing sample was made of peripheral blood. These TCRs come from a man in his 60s with acute or convalescent COVID-19.

The chain employs TRBV15 and TRBJ1-4, with 9 bases aligning to TRBD1. Germline V lookup: CDR1 LNHNV, CDR2 YYDKDF (reference sequence). V was clipped by 5 bases and J by 4 bases; unmatched bases: 2. The CDR3 sequence is 14 residues long. The CDR3 DNA reads TGTGCCACCAGCTGGGGACAGGGTAATGAAAAACTGTTTTTT. It specifies CATSWGQGNEKLFF. The whole variable domain, filled in from reference TRBV15 and TRBJ1-4, reads DAMVIQNPRYQVTQFGKPVTLSCSQTLNHNVMYWYQQKSSQAPKLLFHYYDKDFNNEADTPDNFQSRRPNTSFCFLDIRSPGLGDTAMYLCATSWGQGNEKLFFGSGTQLSVL.

This clone was detected a few times. The CDR3 DNA reads as TGCGCCAGCAGCTCCGGACTAGCGGGTGAGAACTACATTCAGTACTTC. Amino acid sequence: CASSSGLAGENYIQYF. The chain combines TRBV5-1 with TRBJ2-4, with 11 bases matching TRBD2. CDR3 length: 16 amino acids. Trimming cost V 3 bases and J 8 bases; bases outside gene matches: 10. Germline V gene data show CDR1 as SGHRS and CDR2 as YFSETQ.

This clone appeared a single time. The chain uses TRBV4-2 and TRBJ2-2, with 10 bases that match TRBD2. The CDR3 consists of 19 residues. Germline-derived CDR1 and CDR2 are LGHNA and YNFKEQ. Losses at the gene ends were 2 bases for V and 7 bases for J; bases not matched to a gene: 16. The CDR3 reads CASSQLPLSGRSINGELFF. Here the CDR3 DNA reads TGTGCCAGCAGCCAATTGCCCCTTAGCGGGAGGTCCATCAACGGGGAGCTGTTTTTT.

The chain carries TRBV7-9 and TRBJ2-7; the match to TRBD2 covers 7 bases. The CDR3 covers 13 residues. The V gene's germline CDR1 is SEHNR and CDR2 FQNEAQ (reference sequence). V dropped 8 bases and J dropped 3; count of bases not matched to a gene: 7. The CDR3 sequence is CASGTGGNYEQYF. CDR3 nucleotides: TGTGCCAGCGGGACGGGAGGAAACTACGAGCAGTACTTC.

This clone appeared once. The V gene is TRBV5-1, the J gene TRBJ1-1; D unclear. Trimming stripped 4 bases from V and 5 bases from J, with 12 bases between. Germline V gene sequence: CDR1 SGHRS, CDR2 YFSETQ. This CDR3 comprises 13 residues. CDR3 sequence: CASSLPTKTEAFF. The CDR3 region has the DNA TGCGCCAGCAGCCTCCCCACAAAAACTGAAGCTTTCTTT.

V gene TRBV19 combines with J gene TRBJ2-7; 10 nucleotides agree with TRBD2. The V and J ends lost 5 bases and 0 bases, in that order; junction bases with no gene match: 7. Germline loops: CDR1 LNHDA, CDR2 SQIVND (reference sequence). This CDR3 comprises 16 residues. CDR3: CASSLRTSGSSYEQYF. In DNA, the CDR3 is TGTGCCAGTAGTCTCCGGACTAGCGGAAGCTCCTACGAGCAGTACTTC.

The CDR3 loop reads CASSPKAGGGETQYF. The DNA for the CDR3 is TGTGCCAGCTCACCAAAGGCAGGGGGCGGGGAGACCCAGTACTTC. This chain links TRBV18 with TRBJ2-5; TRBD1 agrees at 8 bases. The CDR3 is made up of 15 amino acids. Looked up from germline, CDR1 is KGHSH and CDR2 is LQKENI. V was pared by 2 bases and J by 5 bases, with 7 bases of the junction left unmatched.

V and J are TRBV9 and TRBJ2-2; 12 bases match TRBD2. CDR3 length: 18 residues. Germline lookup yields CDR1 SGDLS and CDR2 YYNGEE. J lost 8 bases, V lost 0 bases, and 11 bases had no gene match. CDR3 DNA: TGTGCCAGCAGCGTAGAACTAGCGGGAGGCCGGGCGTTTGGGGAGCTGTTTTTT. Amino acid sequence: CASSVELAGGRAFGELFF.

The rearrangement links TRBV2 to TRBJ2-3, with 7 bases identical to TRBD2. There are 17 residues in the CDR3. Germline assignment: CDR1 SNHLY and CDR2 FYNNEI. V was clipped by 5 bases and J by 1 base; unmatched bases: 12. CDR3 protein: CASSPSGTPRGTDTQYF. DNA for the CDR3: TGTGCCAGCAGTCCCAGCGGGACTCCAAGGGGCACAGATACGCAGTATTTT.

This clone was detected once. The chain joins TRBV2 to TRBJ1-5; possibly TRBD1 for D (6 bases). This CDR3 has 14 residues. The germline V and J ends were trimmed by 3 bases and 7 bases, with 13 bases remaining between them. CDR1 is SNHLY, CDR2 FYNNEI, per germline. CDR3 nucleotide sequence: TGTGCCAGCAGTGAGGCTGGGGGCAGCCAGCCCCAGCATTTT. Its translation is CASSEAGGSQPQHF.

The chain couples TRBV11-3 to TRBJ2-7, with 9 bases identical to TRBD2. Germline trimming cut 4 bases from V and 3 bases from J; bases unmatched to any gene: 7. This CDR3 is 15 amino acids long. Germline V lookup: CDR1 SGHNT, CDR2 YENEEA. The chain's CDR3 is CASSSGVSGSYEQYF. CDR3 DNA: TGTGCCAGCAGCTCTGGGGTTAGCGGGAGCTACGAGCAGTACTTC.

This chain joins TRBV10-3 and TRBJ2-5; 13 nucleotides align to TRBD2. V gave up 3 bases and J gave up 4 bases; unmatched junction bases: 8. The CDR3 has 17 amino acids. From germline, CDR1 is ENHRY and CDR2 SYGVKD. The CDR3 region is CAISDTSGRAAVETQYF. The CDR3 bases are TGTGCCATCAGTGATACTAGCGGGAGGGCCGCGGTAGAGACCCAGTACTTC.

The rearrangement uses TRBV11-3 and TRBJ2-1, with D tentatively TRBD2 (5 bases). Germline CDR1 is SGHNT and CDR2 is YENEEA. Trimming shortened V by 1 base and J by 5 bases, and 12 bases separated the two germline ends. The CDR3 is made up of 15 amino acids. The CDR3: CASSLGASLDNEQFF. CDR3 DNA sequence: TGTGCCAGCAGCTTAGGGGCTAGCCTCGACAATGAGCAGTTCTTC. Using reference TRBV11-3 and TRBJ2-1 for the parts outside the CDR3, the full variable domain is EAGVVQSPRYKIIEKKQPVAFWCNPISGHNTLYWYLQNLGQGPELLIRYENEEAVDDSQLPKDRFSAERLKGVDSTLKIQPAELGDSAVYLCASSLGASLDNEQFFGPGTRLTVL.

In DNA form, the CDR3 reads TGTGCCAGCAGTCAACAGTTAGAGCAGTACTTC. Translated, it gives CASSQQLEQYF. The genes are TRBV12-3 or TRBV12-4 and TRBJ2-7; no firm D call. The CDR3 runs 11 residues. V was cut by 5 bases and J by 7 bases, with 9 bases left in between.

This clone has a single count. The chain is built from TRBV7-3 and TRBJ2-3; no clear D. The V end lost 4 bases, the J end lost 1 base, and 12 bases lay between the germline ends. CDR1 and CDR2 (germline): SGHTA, FQGTGA. The CDR3 extends over 15 amino acids. CDR3 protein: CASSSPVEGTDTQYF. DNA of the CDR3: TGTGCCAGCAGCTCCCCGGTTGAGGGCACAGATACGCAGTATTTT. The whole variable domain, remainder taken from reference TRBV7-3 and TRBJ2-3, is GAGVSQTPSNKVTEKGKYVELRCDPISGHTALYWYRQSLGQGPEFLIYFQGTGAADDSGLPNDRFFAVRPEGSVSTLKIQRTERGDSAVYLCASSSPVEGTDTQYFGPGTRLTVL.

The chain links TRBV7-9 to TRBJ2-7, with TRBD2 identical over 10 bases. Germline assignment: CDR1 SEHNR and CDR2 FQNEAQ (reference sequence). V was pared by 4 bases and J by 5 bases, with 14 bases of the junction left unmatched. CDR3 size: 17 residues. The CDR3 loop reads CASSSRGTTSGLDEQYF. The CDR3 DNA reads as TGTGCCAGCAGCTCCCGAGGGACGACTAGCGGGTTGGACGAGCAGTACTTC.

This clone was detected a few times. This chain joins TRBV10-2 and TRBJ2-7; 10 bases match TRBD2. The germline CDR1 and CDR2 sequences are WSHSY and SAAADI. The V and J ends lost 4 bases and 3 bases, in that order; junction bases with no gene match: 3. This CDR3 region has 14 residues. The CDR3 DNA reads as TGCGCCAGCAGTGTTCCTAGCGGGAGCTACGAGCAGTACTTC. This sequence encodes CASSVPSGSYEQYF.

The chain carries TRBV28 and TRBJ2-7; D ambiguous. Trimming left V 1 base short and J 0 bases short, with 16 bases between. The CDR3 runs 17 residues. The germline V gene encodes CDR1 MDHEN and CDR2 SYDVKM. The CDR3 loop is CASSLLVGATSSYEQYF. In DNA form, the CDR3 reads TGTGCCAGCAGTTTATTAGTCGGTGCAACGAGCTCCTACGAGCAGTACTTC.

The chain recombines TRBV11-3 with TRBJ2-5; maybe TRBD2 (5 bases). Trimming stripped 3 bases from V and 5 bases from J, with 7 bases between. From germline, CDR1 is SGHNT and CDR2 YENEEA. The length of the CDR3 is 12 residues. CDR3 coding DNA: TGTGCCAGCAGCTTGGACTCGGAGACCCAGTACTTC. This codes for CASSLDSETQYF.

The chain has TRBV11-2 and TRBJ2-1, with D possibly matching TRBD2 (6 bases). The CDR3 runs 16 residues. Trimming took off 4 bases at V and 2 bases at J, with 15 bases between the two ends. Germline-derived CDR1 and CDR2 are SGHAT and FQNNGV. The DNA for the CDR3 is TGTGCCAGCAGCTCCGGGACTGACCCTACCTACAATGAGCAGTTCTTC. Its protein is CASSSGTDPTYNEQFF.

This chain links TRBV6-1 with TRBJ1-6; weak D call: TRBD1 (5 bases). V lost 1 base and J lost 6, with 7 bases in between. There are 14 residues in the CDR3. Germline V gene sequence: CDR1 MNHNS, CDR2 SASEGT. The CDR3 region has the DNA TGTGCCAGCAGTGAAGAGGGGATTAATTCACCCCTCCACTTT. Amino acid sequence: CASSEEGINSPLHF.

The gene calls are TRBV5-6 and TRBJ2-2; TRBD1 matches 7 bases. Germline CDR1 SGHDT, CDR2 YYEEEE. CDR3 size: 15 residues. V was pared by 5 bases and J by 0 bases, with 4 bases of the junction left unmatched. The CDR3 here is CASSLTGTNTGELFF. The DNA of the CDR3 is TGTGCCAGCAGTTTGACAGGGACGAACACCGGGGAGCTGTTTTTT.

The chain recombines TRBV5-4 with TRBJ2-3; D uncertain. The CDR3 extends over 16 amino acids. Trimming pared 4 bases from V and 4 bases from J, leaving 19 bases between. CDR1 SGHNT and CDR2 YYREEE come from the germline V gene (reference sequence). The CDR3 nucleotides read TGTGCCAGCAGCCCTGCAGTGGCGACTCCCGCAGATACGCAGTATTTT. This sequence encodes CASSPAVATPADTQYF.

This clone occurred once. The CDR3: CASSRKGGGHEQYF. CDR3 bases: TGTGCCAGCAGCCGAAAAGGGGGGGGCCACGAGCAGTACTTC. The chain uses TRBV11-1 and TRBJ2-7, with a weak D call TRBD2 (7 bases). Trimming stripped 5 bases from V and 5 bases from J, with 16 bases between. The CDR3 runs 14 residues. CDR1 and CDR2 (germline): SGHAT, FQDESV (reference sequence).

The chain couples TRBV9 to TRBJ1-1; D gene ambiguous. The CDR3 spans 15 residues. In germline, CDR1 is SGDLS, CDR2 YYNGEE. V was pared by 5 bases and J by 1 base, with 15 bases between. The CDR3 coding sequence is TGTGCCAGCAGTGCCACTAACACGGCGAACACTGAAGCTTTCTTT. It is translated as CASSATNTANTEAFF.

This clone was observed a handful of times. The chain combines TRBV27 with TRBJ2-3, with 10 bases lining up with TRBD1. The V gene end was trimmed by 5 bases and the J gene end by 4 bases; junction bases not matched to a gene: 3. This CDR3 region has 14 residues. Looked up from germline, CDR1 is MNHEY and CDR2 is SMNVEV (reference sequence). CDR3 loop: CASSPGTGADTQYF. The CDR3 DNA sequence: TGTGCCAGCAGTCCCGGGACAGGGGCAGATACGCAGTATTTT.

This clone appeared a few times. The gene calls are TRBV28 and TRBJ2-7; TRBD2 aligns across 15 bases. The CDR3 consists of 19 residues. CDR1 is MDHEN, CDR2 SYDVKM, per germline. V shed 6 bases and J 7 bases; nucleotides not matched to a gene: 19. The CDR3 sequence is CASSPLSGLAGGSGREQYF. CDR3 sequence (DNA): TGTGCCAGCAGCCCCCTCTCGGGACTAGCGGGAGGATCGGGGAGGGAGCAGTACTTC.